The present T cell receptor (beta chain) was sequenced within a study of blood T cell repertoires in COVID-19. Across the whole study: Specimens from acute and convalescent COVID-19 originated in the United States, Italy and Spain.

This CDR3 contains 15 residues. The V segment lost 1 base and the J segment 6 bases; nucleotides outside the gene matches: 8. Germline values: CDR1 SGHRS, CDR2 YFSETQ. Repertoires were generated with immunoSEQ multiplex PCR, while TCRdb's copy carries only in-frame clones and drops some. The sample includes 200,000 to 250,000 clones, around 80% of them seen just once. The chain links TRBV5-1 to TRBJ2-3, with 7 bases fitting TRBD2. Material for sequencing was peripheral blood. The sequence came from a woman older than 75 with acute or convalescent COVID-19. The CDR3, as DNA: TGCGCCAGCAGCTTGAACGCGGGAGTGGTGGATACGCAGTATTTT. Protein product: CASSLNAGVVDTQYF.